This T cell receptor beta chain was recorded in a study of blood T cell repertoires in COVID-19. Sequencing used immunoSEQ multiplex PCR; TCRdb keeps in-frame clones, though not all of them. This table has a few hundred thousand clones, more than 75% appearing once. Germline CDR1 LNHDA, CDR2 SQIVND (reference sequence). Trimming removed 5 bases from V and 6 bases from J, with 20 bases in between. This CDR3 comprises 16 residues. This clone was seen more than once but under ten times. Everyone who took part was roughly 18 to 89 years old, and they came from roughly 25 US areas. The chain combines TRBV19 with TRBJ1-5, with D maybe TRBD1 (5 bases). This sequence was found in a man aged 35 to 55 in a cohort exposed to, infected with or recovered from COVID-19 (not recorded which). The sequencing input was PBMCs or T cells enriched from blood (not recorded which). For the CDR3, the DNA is TGTGCCAGTAGTCTCGACGGGACTCGGGGCGCTCAGCCCCAGCATTTT. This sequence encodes CASSLDGTRGAQPQHF.